This T cell receptor (beta chain) came from a study of post-analysis software for immune sequencing data. The TCR beta cDNA libraries contained unique molecular identifiers. Roughly 500,000 cDNA molecules came from 1 to 10 million T cells. TCRdb reprocessed the PCR reads via MiXCR and lists one record per CDR3 protein. Counted here are roughly 200,000 distinct CDR3 sequences, 25% to 35% occurring once; the ten biggest clones make up roughly 3.4%. Germline V CDR1 and CDR2: SQVTM, ANQGSEA. This CDR3 comprises 14 residues. V was trimmed by 3 bases and J by 3 bases, leaving 14 bases between them. Findings and limits, study-wide: Five or six TRBV segments, TRBV5-6, TRBV5-1 and TRBV20-1 among them, were found more frequent in patients than controls.

There are many counts of this clonotype. Its antigen is unknown. Sequenced input: blood. This TCR derives from a girl between 2 and 17 years old with multiple sclerosis. The J gene is TRBJ1-1, the V gene TRBV29-1; a weak D match, TRBD1 (6 bases). This CDR3 reads CSVDSRGWDTEAFF. DNA for the CDR3: TGCAGCGTTGATTCCAGGGGATGGGACACTGAAGCTTTCTTT.